This is a list of T cell receptor beta chains from one sample in a study of Tregs in tolerant kidney transplant recipients. Antigen specificity for these receptors is unknown. The table came from immunoSEQ multiplex PCR; TCRdb's copy has only in-frame clones and leaves some out. The profile covers more than 450 clones, with approximately 46% appearing a single time and 63% taken by the ten largest. The material was Tregs from blood cultured with allogeneic cells, obtained before the transplant. The origin of the receptors is a human patient who received a combined kidney and bone marrow transplant. CDR3s include the opening cysteine and the closing phenylalanine or tryptophan. A D gene is named only where the DNA matches it firmly. A row's size may be missing; if present it is once, few, many or a size class.

J gene: TRBJ1-1; D gene: -; V gene: TRBV18; clone size: -; CDR3 DNA: TGTGCCAGCTCACCATCAGTGCCCATGAACACTGAAGCTTTCTTT; CDR3 protein: CASSPSVPMNTEAFF
J gene: TRBJ2-7; D gene: TRBD1; V gene: TRBV2; clone size: hyperexpanded; CDR3 DNA: TGTGCCAGCATCTTCTCGGGACAGGGGTTTTTCGGGGGACTCTACGAGCAGTACTTC; CDR3 protein: CASIFSGQGFFGGLYEQYF
J gene: TRBJ2-1; D gene: TRBD2; V gene: TRBV23-1; clone size: -; CDR3 DNA: TGCGCCAGCAGCCAAGATCTAGCGGGAGCCAATGAGCAGTTCTTC; CDR3 protein: CASSQDLAGANEQFF
J gene: TRBJ1-4; D gene: -; V gene: TRBV7-8; clone size: -; CDR3 DNA: TGTGCCAGCAGCCCTAGAGAAGAAAAACTGTTTTTT; CDR3 protein: CASSPREEKLFF
J gene: TRBJ1-1; D gene: -; V gene: TRBV7-4; clone size: few; CDR3 DNA: TGTGCCAGCAGCTTAGATTTTACGTCGAACACTGAAGCTTTCTTT; CDR3 protein: CASSLDFTSNTEAFF
J gene: TRBJ2-7; D gene: TRBD2; V gene: TRBV2; clone size: hyperexpanded; CDR3 DNA: TGTGCCAGCAGCGGTAGCGGGAGCAGCGACGAGCAGTACTTC; CDR3 protein: CASSGSGSSDEQYF
J gene: TRBJ2-7; D gene: TRBD1; V gene: TRBV10-3; clone size: -; CDR3 DNA: TGTGCCACCACCGGGACAGGGTTTCGCGAGCAGTACTTC; CDR3 protein: CATTGTGFREQYF
J gene: TRBJ2-1; D gene: TRBD2; V gene: TRBV7-8; clone size: few; CDR3 DNA: TGTGCCAGCAGCCCGGGACTAGCACCGAGCAATGAGCAGTTCTTC; CDR3 protein: CASSPGLAPSNEQFF
J gene: TRBJ1-2; D gene: -; V gene: TRBV2; clone size: few; CDR3 DNA: TGTGCCAGCAGTCCGGGGCCCAACTATGGCTACACCTTC; CDR3 protein: CASSPGPNYGYTF
J gene: TRBJ2-2; D gene: -; V gene: TRBV28; clone size: hyperexpanded; CDR3 DNA: TGTGCCAGCAGTCTTTGGGACTTAGCGGTTGGTACCGGGGAGCTGTTTTTT; CDR3 protein: CASSLWDLAVGTGELFF
J gene: TRBJ2-3; D gene: TRBD2; V gene: TRBV28; clone size: few; CDR3 DNA: TGTGCCAGCAGTCTTTGGGACTTAGCGGGAGGGACAGATACGCAGTATTTT; CDR3 protein: CASSLWDLAGGTDTQYF
J gene: TRBJ1-3; D gene: -; V gene: TRBV10-1; clone size: -; CDR3 DNA: TGCGCCAGCATCCCTCCTACCGACAGGCACCCCTCTGGAAACACCATATATTTT; CDR3 protein: CASIPPTDRHPSGNTIYF
J gene: TRBJ2-7; D gene: -; V gene: TRBV11-2; clone size: -; CDR3 DNA: TGTGCCAGCAGCCCGGACCAAAACTACGAGCAGTACTTC; CDR3 protein: CASSPDQNYEQYF
J gene: TRBJ2-1; D gene: TRBD2; V gene: TRBV7-9; clone size: -; CDR3 DNA: TGTGCCAGCAGCCCGGGACTAGCACCGAGCAATGAGCAGTTCTTC; CDR3 protein: CASSPGLAPSNEQFF
J gene: TRBJ2-7; D gene: TRBD1; V gene: TRBV5-1; clone size: large; CDR3 DNA: TGCGCCAGCAGCTTGTCGGGGACAGGGAAGTCCTACGAGCAGTACTTC; CDR3 protein: CASSLSGTGKSYEQYF
J gene: TRBJ2-1; D gene: -; V gene: TRBV11-2; clone size: few; CDR3 DNA: TGTGCCAGCAGCGCGATACCCGGGGCCTACAATGAGCAGTTCTTC; CDR3 protein: CASSAIPGAYNEQFF
J gene: TRBJ2-1; D gene: -; V gene: TRBV30; clone size: few; CDR3 DNA: TGTGCCTGGAGTGTCGGGAAGGTGGGCAATGAGCAGTTCTTC; CDR3 protein: CAWSVGKVGNEQFF
J gene: TRBJ2-7; D gene: -; V gene: TRBV11-1; clone size: once; CDR3 DNA: TGTGCCAGCAGCTCAGGTTCGCCTTGGAACCCCTACGAGCAGTACTTC; CDR3 protein: CASSSGSPWNPYEQYF
J gene: TRBJ2-7; D gene: -; V gene: TRBV21-1; clone size: large; CDR3 DNA: TGTGCCAGCAGCAATTCGCGGGAGATTGGCTACGAGCAGTACTTC; CDR3 protein: CASSNSREIGYEQYF
J gene: TRBJ2-7; D gene: -; V gene: TRBV2; clone size: -; CDR3 DNA: TGTGCCAGCATCTTATCGGTACAGGGGTTTTTCGGGGGACTCTACGAGCAGTACTTC; CDR3 protein: CASILSVQGFFGGLYEQYF
J gene: TRBJ2-3; D gene: TRBD2; V gene: TRBV27; clone size: -; CDR3 DNA: TGTGCCAGCAGAGGCTCGGGAGGAGATACGCAGTATTTT; CDR3 protein: CASRGSGGDTQYF
J gene: TRBJ2-7; D gene: -; V gene: TRBV6-5; clone size: -; CDR3 DNA: TGTGCCAGCATCAAAGAGGGACTCTCCTTCTACGAGCAGTACTTC; CDR3 protein: CASIKEGLSFYEQYF
J gene: TRBJ2-5; D gene: -; V gene: TRBV5-1; clone size: -; CDR3 DNA: TGCGCCAGCAGCTTGGACGGTGGCGGGAACCAAGAGACCCAGTACTTC; CDR3 protein: CASSLDGGGNQETQYF
J gene: TRBJ2-7; D gene: -; V gene: TRBV28; clone size: -; CDR3 DNA: TGTGCCAGCAGCCGCTGGGGAGTTTGGGAGTACGAGCAGTACTTC; CDR3 protein: CASSRWGVWEYEQYF
J gene: TRBJ1-5; D gene: -; V gene: TRBV13; clone size: few; CDR3 DNA: TGTGCCAGCAGGGCCGGACGGTTATCGGATCAGCCCCAGCATTTT; CDR3 protein: CASRAGRLSDQPQHF
J gene: TRBJ2-1; D gene: -; V gene: TRBV11-2; clone size: once; CDR3 DNA: TGTGCCAGCAGCCCACTAGCCCCTAAGGGGAATGAGCAGTTCTTC; CDR3 protein: CASSPLAPKGNEQFF
J gene: TRBJ1-5; D gene: TRBD1; V gene: TRBV28; clone size: medium-sized; CDR3 DNA: TGTGCCAGCAGCCGCCTTAATCTCTTGGACAGGGCGGGCAATCAGCCCCAGCATTTT; CDR3 protein: CASSRLNLLDRAGNQPQHF
J gene: TRBJ1-2; D gene: -; V gene: TRBV7-1; clone size: -; CDR3 DNA: TGTGCCAGCAGCCTCAGGCTTCACGAGGGAAAGAACTATGGCTACACCTTC; CDR3 protein: CASSLRLHEGKNYGYTF
J gene: TRBJ1-6; D gene: -; V gene: TRBV7-9; clone size: -; CDR3 DNA: TGTGCCAGCAGCTTCGGGACAACTAATTCACCCCTCCACTTT; CDR3 protein: CASSFGTTNSPLHF
J gene: TRBJ2-7; D gene: TRBD2; V gene: TRBV28; clone size: medium-sized; CDR3 DNA: TGTGCCAGCAGTCCCTCAACCCTTCGGACTAGCGGGCGTGACTACGAGCAGTACTTC; CDR3 protein: CASSPSTLRTSGRDYEQYF
J gene: TRBJ2-1; D gene: -; V gene: TRBV2; clone size: large; CDR3 DNA: TGTGCCAGCAGCGCGATACCCGGGGCCTACAATGAGCAGTTCTTC; CDR3 protein: CASSAIPGAYNEQFF
J gene: TRBJ2-1; D gene: TRBD1; V gene: TRBV5-1; clone size: -; CDR3 DNA: TGCGCCAGCAGCTCCGGCCGGGACAGCTCCTACAATGAGCAGTTCTTC; CDR3 protein: CASSSGRDSSYNEQFF
J gene: TRBJ2-7; D gene: -; V gene: TRBV6-6; clone size: -; CDR3 DNA: TGTGCCAGCAGTTACACCCGGAGGGAGCAGTACTTC; CDR3 protein: CASSYTRREQYF
J gene: TRBJ2-7; D gene: TRBD2; V gene: TRBV7-9; clone size: -; CDR3 DNA: TGTGCCAGCAGTAAGGGACTAGCACTCGAGCAGTACTTC; CDR3 protein: CASSKGLALEQYF
J gene: TRBJ1-2; D gene: -; V gene: TRBV5-1; clone size: -; CDR3 DNA: TGCGCCAGCTGTACGGGAGCGGTTCGAAAGACCTATGGCTACACCTTC; CDR3 protein: CASCTGAVRKTYGYTF